This is a list of T cell receptor beta chains from one sample in a study of spatial heterogeneity in lung cancer. TCRdb itself ran the 5' RACE reads through MiXCR, one entry per CDR3 protein. The sample holds about 27,000 distinct CDR3 sequences, roughly 6.9% seen once. Sequenced material: lung tumor tissue, taken at surgery. These receptors were obtained from a male donor with early-stage non-small cell lung cancer. Both conserved end residues are part of each CDR3. The size entry is marked missing in some rows and otherwise reads once, few, many or a size class.

CDR3 protein: CASSVTSGPYNEQFF; CDR3 length: 15; clone size: -; V gene: TRBV6-5
CDR3 protein: CASSTEETSGVNEQFF; CDR3 length: 16; clone size: many; V gene: TRBV5-1
CDR3 protein: CSAMTGDDYEQYF; CDR3 length: 13; clone size: many; V gene: TRBV29-1
CDR3 protein: CASSYFSETQYF; CDR3 length: 12; clone size: many; V gene: TRBV6-6
CDR3 protein: CASSLGGADLYNEQFF; CDR3 length: 16; clone size: many; V gene: TRBV28
CDR3 protein: CASSITGGNQPQHF; CDR3 length: 14; clone size: -; V gene: TRBV19
CDR3 protein: CSASSGVSSYNEQFF; CDR3 length: 15; clone size: few; V gene: TRBV20-1
CDR3 protein: CSASSVTDTQYF; CDR3 length: 12; clone size: few; V gene: TRBV20-1
CDR3 protein: CASSLDGTNEQFF; CDR3 length: 13; clone size: many; V gene: TRBV12-3/TRBV12-4
CDR3 protein: CASSLGGARGEQYF; CDR3 length: 14; clone size: few; V gene: TRBV5-5
CDR3 protein: CASSQQGQGAVDTQYF; CDR3 length: 16; clone size: many; V gene: TRBV5-1
CDR3 protein: CSAGVYYGYTF; CDR3 length: 11; clone size: many; V gene: TRBV20-1
CDR3 protein: CSAREIYGYTF; CDR3 length: 11; clone size: many; V gene: TRBV20-1
CDR3 protein: CASSFGLGAQYF; CDR3 length: 12; clone size: -; V gene: TRBV5-1
CDR3 protein: CSARDYSGVSTDTQYF; CDR3 length: 16; clone size: -; V gene: TRBV20-1
CDR3 protein: CTIQGAIADTQYF; CDR3 length: 13; clone size: -; V gene: TRBV29-1
CDR3 protein: CASSFGEKLFF; CDR3 length: 11; clone size: many; V gene: TRBV5-1
CDR3 protein: CASIQGYEQYF; CDR3 length: 11; clone size: -; V gene: TRBV6-1
CDR3 protein: CASSTIKAGWTNEKLFF; CDR3 length: 17; clone size: many; V gene: TRBV7-6
CDR3 protein: CASSLTGRKLFF; CDR3 length: 12; clone size: many; V gene: TRBV12-3/TRBV12-4
CDR3 protein: CASSVTISAFF; CDR3 length: 11; clone size: few; V gene: TRBV2
CDR3 protein: CATSDPRLAAPETQYF; CDR3 length: 16; clone size: many; V gene: TRBV24-1
CDR3 protein: CASSPGQGAGEKLFF; CDR3 length: 15; clone size: -; V gene: TRBV28
CDR3 protein: CASNIVSSYEQYF; CDR3 length: 13; clone size: -; V gene: TRBV7-2
CDR3 protein: CASRPTGSETQYF; CDR3 length: 13; clone size: -; V gene: TRBV6-5
CDR3 protein: CASSFVSGWTDTQYF; CDR3 length: 15; clone size: few; V gene: TRBV28
CDR3 protein: CASSVDPTSQETQYF; CDR3 length: 15; clone size: many; V gene: TRBV2
CDR3 protein: CASSQVGSGLSGNTIYF; CDR3 length: 17; clone size: many; V gene: TRBV4-3
CDR3 protein: CASSTRTGEKYNEQFF; CDR3 length: 16; clone size: many; V gene: TRBV18
CDR3 protein: CASSYRVGATNEKLFF; CDR3 length: 16; clone size: many; V gene: TRBV6-5
CDR3 protein: CASSFRNTGELFF; CDR3 length: 13; clone size: once; V gene: TRBV6-2/TRBV6-3
CDR3 protein: CSVRRTDTDTQYF; CDR3 length: 13; clone size: many; V gene: TRBV29-1
CDR3 protein: CASSLGNNREYNEQFF; CDR3 length: 16; clone size: many; V gene: TRBV5-1
CDR3 protein: CASRQAGFSTDTQYF; CDR3 length: 15; clone size: -; V gene: TRBV7-9
CDR3 protein: CASSYAGRGGTDTQYF; CDR3 length: 16; clone size: few; V gene: TRBV6-5
CDR3 protein: CASSFAGTGTETQYF; CDR3 length: 15; clone size: few; V gene: TRBV7-2
CDR3 protein: CASSSYRDRGRETQYF; CDR3 length: 16; clone size: -; V gene: TRBV7-9
CDR3 protein: CASSQEGQGENEQFF; CDR3 length: 15; clone size: medium-sized; V gene: TRBV4-3
CDR3 protein: CASSQPGGGDTQYF; CDR3 length: 14; clone size: many; V gene: TRBV28
CDR3 protein: CASSVGATIADTQYF; CDR3 length: 15; clone size: many; V gene: TRBV6-1
CDR3 protein: CASSLASSGGQETQYF; CDR3 length: 16; clone size: few; V gene: TRBV7-2
CDR3 protein: CASGTRGLQETQYF; CDR3 length: 14; clone size: -; V gene: TRBV5-4
CDR3 protein: CASSYSETVNTEAFF; CDR3 length: 15; clone size: many; V gene: TRBV6-5
CDR3 protein: CASSPVQTDSYEQYF; CDR3 length: 15; clone size: many; V gene: TRBV12-3/TRBV12-4
CDR3 protein: CASIDRGRSSYEQYF; CDR3 length: 15; clone size: many; V gene: TRBV28
CDR3 protein: CASRQGVYVTDTQYF; CDR3 length: 15; clone size: -; V gene: TRBV2
CDR3 protein: CASSLAGGTSETQYF; CDR3 length: 15; clone size: many; V gene: TRBV11-1
CDR3 protein: CAGSRTGTRYSGANVLTF; CDR3 length: 18; clone size: -; V gene: TRBV18
CDR3 protein: CASSLGGWEDTSPLHF; CDR3 length: 16; clone size: many; V gene: TRBV7-2
CDR3 protein: CSANSRDQGWNTIYF; CDR3 length: 15; clone size: many; V gene: TRBV20-1
CDR3 protein: CASRGQEVWSWYF; CDR3 length: 13; clone size: many; V gene: TRBV12-3/TRBV12-4
CDR3 protein: CASSPRGFSGNTIYF; CDR3 length: 15; clone size: many; V gene: TRBV18
CDR3 protein: CASGQVNSGANVLTF; CDR3 length: 15; clone size: medium-sized; V gene: TRBV6-5
CDR3 protein: CASSRANAYEQYF; CDR3 length: 13; clone size: medium-sized; V gene: TRBV12-3/TRBV12-4
CDR3 protein: CSAKTRIGGQNTEAFF; CDR3 length: 16; clone size: -; V gene: TRBV20-1
CDR3 protein: CASSLGERTEAFF; CDR3 length: 13; clone size: many; V gene: TRBV11-1
CDR3 protein: CASSQGTGRPGELFF; CDR3 length: 15; clone size: hyperexpanded; V gene: TRBV4-3
CDR3 protein: CASSLDTANEQFF; CDR3 length: 13; clone size: many; V gene: TRBV11-2
CDR3 protein: CASSPDGTGYNQPQHF; CDR3 length: 16; clone size: many; V gene: TRBV5-1
CDR3 protein: CASSIRPGTGNTEAFF; CDR3 length: 16; clone size: many; V gene: TRBV19